The 27 T cell receptor beta chains in this list originate from one sample, sequenced in a study of blood T cells in healthy people across ages. A J-beta primer mix and a sample-barcoded 5' primer were used in a second PCR of roughly 7 to 12 cycles. MiXCR, run by TCRdb on the 5' RACE reads, gives a single entry per CDR3 protein. The table lists some 1 million distinct CDR3 sequences, less than 50% of them singletons. Sequenced: blood. The receptors shown here come from a woman aged 55-75 years in good health.

This clonotype has a handful of counts. The chain links TRBV6-2 or TRBV6-3 to TRBJ2-1, with D possibly being TRBD2 (6 bases). V was trimmed by 6 bases and J by 0 bases, leaving 9 bases between them. CDR1 is MNHEY, CDR2 SVGEGT, per germline. This CDR3 spans 14 amino acids. Here the CDR3 DNA reads TGTGCCAGCAGGGGGGACTTCTCCTACAATGAGCAGTTCTTC. Its translation: CASRGDFSYNEQFF.

This clonotype has ten or more counts. V gene TRBV7-9 combines with J gene TRBJ1-2; weak D call: TRBD1 (6 bases). Per the germline V gene, CDR1 is SEHNR and CDR2 is FQNEAQ (reference sequence). This CDR3 region has 13 residues. V lost 1 base, J lost 7 bases, and 10 bases lay in between. The CDR3, as DNA: TGTGCCAGCAGCTTAGTACAGGGTTTTGGCTACACCTTC. Translated, it gives CASSLVQGFGYTF.

This clonotype was seen just once. The chain recombines TRBV20-1 with TRBJ2-7; 12 bases align to TRBD2. The CDR3 contains 16 residues. CDR1 DFQATT and CDR2 SNEGSKA come from the germline V gene (reference sequence). Trimming at V came to 0 bases and at J to 5 bases, leaving 8 bases not matched to a gene. For the CDR3, the DNA is TGCAGTGCTAGAGATAGCGAAGGACTAGCGGGACACGAGCAGTACTTC. It specifies CSARDSEGLAGHEQYF.

The DNA for the CDR3 is TGCGCCAGCAGTATGGGACTAGCGGGAGGGGTTGACAATGAGCAGTTCTTC. The encoded protein is CASSMGLAGGVDNEQFF. V is TRBV5-1 and J is TRBJ2-1; 16 bases agree with TRBD2. Germline values: CDR1 SGHRS, CDR2 YFSETQ. J was trimmed by 5 bases and V by 5 bases; bases with no gene match: 7. This CDR3 comprises 17 residues.

V and J are TRBV5-1 and TRBJ2-1; 14 positions match TRBD2. The CDR3 runs to 19 residues. Germline V gene lookup returns CDR1 SGHRS and CDR2 YFSETQ. The ends lost 4 bases at V and 1 base at J; junction bases unmatched: 10. CDR3 sequence reads: CASSTGTSGRRESYNEQFF. The CDR3, as DNA: TGCGCCAGCAGCACCGGGACTAGCGGGAGACGGGAGTCCTACAATGAGCAGTTCTTC.

The chain recombines TRBV7-9 with TRBJ2-1, with D unresolved. CDR1 is SEHNR and CDR2 is FQNEAQ in the germline V gene (reference sequence). The CDR3 has 15 amino acids. V dropped 3 bases and J dropped 0 bases, with 9 bases sitting between them. CDR3 in amino acids: CASSFGISSYNEQFF. The CDR3 nucleotides read TGTGCCAGCAGCTTCGGCATTTCCTCCTACAATGAGCAGTTCTTC.

The J gene is TRBJ1-6, the V gene TRBV5-1, with D possibly being TRBD1 (6 bases). V gave up 3 bases and J gave up 6 bases, with 13 bases separating them. The CDR3 is 15 residues long. Germline CDR1 is SGHRS and CDR2 is YFSETQ. CDR3 sequence: CASSSLTGGNSPLHF. The CDR3 nucleotides are TGCGCCAGCAGCTCGTTGACAGGAGGTAATTCACCCCTCCACTTT. The whole variable domain, remainder taken from reference TRBV5-1 and TRBJ1-6, is KAGVTQTPRYLIKTRGQQVTLSCSPISGHRSVSWYQQTPGQGLQFLFEYFSETQRNKGNFPGRFSGRQFSNSRSEMNVSTLELGDSALYLCASSSLTGGNSPLHFGNGTRLTVT.

This sequence joins TRBV20-1 and TRBJ2-3; 9 positions match TRBD2. Germline-derived CDR1 and CDR2 are DFQATT and SNEGSKA (reference sequence). V was pared by 3 bases and J by 2 bases, with 9 bases of the junction left unmatched. This CDR3 has 16 residues. CDR3 residues: CSASALAGSPTDTQYF. CDR3 DNA sequence: TGCAGTGCTAGCGCTCTAGCGGGATCCCCCACAGATACGCAGTATTTT.

This clonotype has just a few counts. This chain links TRBV4-1 with TRBJ2-1, with TRBD1 matching over 7 bases. The CDR3 runs to 17 residues. The V gene end was trimmed by 1 base and the J gene end by 0 bases; junction bases not matched to a gene: 6. Looked up from germline, CDR1 is MGHRA and CDR2 is YSYEKL. For the CDR3, the DNA is TGCGCCAGCAGCCAAGTGTGGCAGGGGGTCTCCTACAATGAGCAGTTCTTC. Its translation: CASSQVWQGVSYNEQFF.

The gene calls are TRBV27 and TRBJ1-2; a possible D gene is TRBD1 (6 bases). The V end was cut by 2 bases, the J end by 8 bases, with 18 bases between. CDR3 length: 15 residues. Germline-derived CDR1 and CDR2 are MNHEY and SMNVEV (reference sequence). The CDR3 reads CASSLSPGAPLGYTF. The CDR3 DNA follows: TGTGCCAGCAGTTTAAGCCCAGGGGCCCCATTAGGCTACACCTTC.

J is TRBJ2-3 and V is TRBV11-2, with D unclear. Looked up from germline, CDR1 is SGHAT and CDR2 is FQNNGV. V dropped 5 bases and J dropped 0 bases, with 15 bases sitting between them. The CDR3 consists of 16 residues. The CDR3 here is CASSPTGYTSTDTQYF. The CDR3, as DNA: TGTGCCAGCAGCCCCACCGGATACACTAGCACAGATACGCAGTATTTT.

The CDR3 DNA reads as TGTGCCACCAGCAGAGATTTGGGTGTCTATGGCTACACCTTC. Protein sequence: CATSRDLGVYGYTF. V is TRBV15 and J is TRBJ1-2; D is unresolved. This CDR3 region has 14 residues. V was pared by 0 bases and J by 4 bases, with 9 bases between. Germline-derived CDR1 and CDR2 are LNHNV and YYDKDF (reference sequence).

J is TRBJ2-5 and V is TRBV5-1; D may correspond to TRBD1 or TRBD2 (5 bases each). The CDR3 runs 16 residues. Germline CDR1 reads SGHRS; CDR2 reads YFSETQ. The ends were cut back, 1 base at V and 5 bases at J, with 18 bases in the middle. In DNA, the CDR3 is TGCGCCAGCAGCTTGAAAGCCGCGACGGGGACGGAGACCCAGTACTTC. Amino acids: CASSLKAATGTETQYF. Using reference TRBV5-1 and TRBJ2-5 for the parts outside the CDR3, the full variable domain is KAGVTQTPRYLIKTRGQQVTLSCSPISGHRSVSWYQQTPGQGLQFLFEYFSETQRNKGNFPGRFSGRQFSNSRSEMNVSTLELGDSALYLCASSLKAATGTETQYFGPGTRLLVL.

This clonotype was seen more than once but under ten times. This rearrangement joins TRBV20-1 to TRBJ2-7, with D possibly matching TRBD2 (6 bases). V was shortened by 3 bases and J by 1 base, with 16 bases between the two germline ends. This CDR3 is 15 amino acids long. Germline CDR1 reads DFQATT; CDR2 reads SNEGSKA (reference sequence). The CDR3 region is CSAREGRDVSYEQYF. CDR3 in DNA: TGCAGTGCTAGGGAGGGTCGGGACGTTTCCTACGAGCAGTACTTC.

This chain uses TRBV29-1 with TRBJ2-6; a possible D gene is TRBD2 (5 bases). Per the germline V gene, CDR1 is SQVTM and CDR2 is ANQGSEA. With 8 bases removed from V and 2 bases from J, the gap between germline ends came to 13 bases. The CDR3 is made up of 14 amino acids. The CDR3 protein is CSTRTDTGANVLTF. CDR3 nucleotide sequence: TGCAGCACTAGGACGGATACTGGGGCCAACGTCCTGACTTTC.

This clonotype appeared many times. The V gene is TRBV7-9, the J gene TRBJ2-1; 7 bases agree with TRBD2. Germline CDR1 is SEHNR and CDR2 is FQNEAQ (reference sequence). CDR3 length: 16 amino acids. The junction had 11 bases not matched to a gene; V was cut back by 2 bases and J by 7 bases. The CDR3 nucleotides are TGTGCCAGCAGCTTAAAAAAGGCGGGAGTCGGAAATGAGCAGTTCTTC. Protein: CASSLKKAGVGNEQFF.

This sequence joins TRBV6-5 and TRBJ2-5, with 7 positions matching TRBD2. The CDR3 spans 15 residues. Germline assignment: CDR1 MNHEY and CDR2 SVGAGI. V was clipped by 0 bases and J by 3 bases; unmatched bases: 4. The CDR3 DNA is TGTGCCAGCAGTTACTCTGGCGGGGGTGAAGAGACCCAGTACTTC. This encodes CASSYSGGGEETQYF.

This sequence joins TRBV30 and TRBJ2-7; D is unresolved. The CDR3 consists of 14 residues. Trimming took off 3 bases at V and 4 bases at J, with 16 bases between the two ends. Germline V gene data show CDR1 as GTSNPN and CDR2 as SVGIG (reference sequence). CDR3 protein: CAWRGSGILYEQYF. The CDR3 nucleotides read TGTGCCTGGAGGGGGTCCGGTATATTATACGAGCAGTACTTC.

This clonotype was picked up a small number of times. The chain employs TRBV5-1 and TRBJ2-5; 7 positions agree with TRBD1. The CDR3 is 15 amino acids. Germline V lookup: CDR1 SGHRS, CDR2 YFSETQ. V lost 2 bases and J lost 11; bases outside the gene matches: 15. CDR3 nucleotide sequence: TGCGCCAGCAGCTTCCCAGGGACAGAATCGCAAGAGCAGTACTTC. This gives the protein CASSFPGTESQEQYF.

This clonotype appeared a few times. V is TRBV2 and J is TRBJ2-1; no definite D call. The CDR3 loop spans 13 amino acids. The V end lost 3 bases, the J end lost 7 bases, and 10 bases lay between the germline ends. Germline loops: CDR1 SNHLY, CDR2 FYNNEI. The DNA of the CDR3 is TGTGCCAGCAGTGACCCTGGCTATAATGAGCAGTTCTTC. Translating gives CASSDPGYNEQFF.

The chain employs TRBV21-1 and TRBJ2-1; the table's D call, TRBD1, was not checked against the DNA. TRBV21-1 is an annotated pseudogene. The CDR3 has 18 amino acids. This CDR3 is CASSITWDREASSDEQFF. The DNA of the CDR3 is TGTGCCAGCAGCATAACATGGGACAGGGAGGCATCTTCGGATGAGCAGTTCTTC.

J is TRBJ2-1 and V is TRBV27, with D perhaps TRBD1 (6 bases). Looked up from germline, CDR1 is MNHEY and CDR2 is SMNVEV (reference sequence). With 5 bases removed from V and 6 bases from J, the gap between germline ends came to 17 bases. The CDR3 runs to 15 residues. In nucleotides, the CDR3 is TGTGCCAGCAGTCCTTCCGGGACACCGCTCAATGAGCAGTTCTTC. Its translation: CASSPSGTPLNEQFF.

The V and J genes are TRBV4-1 and TRBJ2-3; the D gene is possibly TRBD2 (5 bases). V shed 0 bases and J shed 1 base, with 14 bases lying between them. In germline, CDR1 is MGHRA, CDR2 YSYEKL. CDR3 size: 17 residues. CDR3 nucleotide sequence: TGCGCCAGCAGCCAAGATGCCAGCGGTAAAGGCACAGATACGCAGTATTTT. Its translation: CASSQDASGKGTDTQYF.

This clonotype appeared a few times. V is TRBV25-1 and J is TRBJ2-3, with a weak D call TRBD1 (6 bases). Between the trimmed V and J ends, which lost 4 bases and 3 bases, there was a span of 17 bases. The CDR3 is made up of 16 amino acids. Germline V lookup: CDR1 MGHDK, CDR2 SYGVNS. In nucleotides, the CDR3 is TGTGCCAGCAGTGTGAGGACAGTCTTGGGTACAGATACGCAGTATTTT. This codes for CASSVRTVLGTDTQYF.

Concerning this clonotype itself: This may be a read error: a much more frequent sequence differs by one nucleotide. The chain joins TRBV29-1 to TRBJ2-5, with 10 bases aligning to TRBD2. V was clipped by 1 base and J by 11 bases; unmatched bases: 16. The length of the CDR3 is 16 residues. Per the germline V gene, CDR1 is SQVTM and CDR2 is ANQGSEA. The CDR3 region has the DNA TGCAGCGTTGAAGGCCCGACTAGCGGGTCATACAATGAGCAGTACTTC. As protein: CSVEGPTSGSYNEQYF.

The genes are TRBV10-3 and TRBJ1-6; D gene ambiguous. The CDR3 length is 13 residues. Germline V gives CDR1 ENHRY, CDR2 SYGVKD. The germline V and J ends were trimmed by 5 bases and 9 bases, with 11 bases remaining between them. Written as DNA, the CDR3 is TGTGCCATCAGTACACGGTCCTTTTCACCCCTCCACTTT. Its protein product is CAISTRSFSPLHF.

This clonotype was seen a few times. The J gene is TRBJ2-7, the V gene TRBV11-1; tentatively, D is TRBD2 (7 bases). Germline CDR1 is SGHAT and CDR2 is FQDESV (reference sequence). CDR3 length equals 21 residues. V lost 4 bases and J lost 4, with 35 bases in between. CDR3 amino acids: CASSSVGRGVPSGERKYEQYF. In nucleotides, the CDR3 is TGTGCCAGCAGCTCCGTGGGGAGGGGGGTCCCTAGCGGAGAAAGGAAATACGAGCAGTACTTC.